The 18 T cell receptor beta chains below all came from one sample that was sequenced in a study of cytomegalovirus exposure and HLA in healthy donors. PCR used 60 Vbeta primers and 13 Jbeta primers. TCRdb keeps only in-frame clones here, not all; method: immunoSEQ multiplex PCR. The profile covers 150,000 to 200,000 clones, with about four fifths appearing a single time and about 2.4% taken by the ten largest. The sequencing sample was made of PBMCs. These receptors were taken from a male donor in good health and CMV-seronegative.

V usage is TRBV5-1 and J usage is TRBJ1-4; TRBD1 is a possible D gene (5 bases). Germline CDR1 is SGHRS and CDR2 is YFSETQ. This CDR3 region has 14 residues. The germline V and J ends were trimmed by 4 bases and 6 bases, with 13 bases remaining between them. The CDR3 sequence is CASSPRGEDEKLFF. DNA of the CDR3: TGCGCCAGCAGCCCTCGGGGGGAGGATGAAAAACTGTTTTTT.

This clone was counted between two and nine times. The V and J genes are TRBV27 and TRBJ2-1; D not resolved. The V end lost 5 bases, the J end lost 10 bases, and 15 bases lay between the germline ends. The CDR3 consists of 13 residues. Germline loops: CDR1 MNHEY, CDR2 SMNVEV (reference sequence). The CDR3 sequence is CASSPTGTGEQFF. The CDR3 DNA reads as TGTGCCAGCAGTCCCACCGGCACCGGGGAGCAGTTCTTC.

The chain couples TRBV7-9 to TRBJ2-3; no firm D call. V dropped 5 bases and J dropped 2 bases, with 8 bases sitting between them. The CDR3 loop spans 13 amino acids. CDR1 and CDR2 from the germline V gene are SEHNR and FQNEAQ (reference sequence). The CDR3 sequence: CASSPTDTDTQYF. The CDR3 DNA is TGTGCCAGCAGCCCGACTGACACAGATACGCAGTATTTT.

This clone was detected only a few times. The genes are TRBV6-1 and TRBJ2-7; D possibly corresponds to TRBD2 (6 bases). V dropped 1 base and J dropped 2 bases, with 15 bases sitting between them. The CDR3 runs 16 residues. CDR1 MNHNS and CDR2 SASEGT come from the germline V gene. The CDR3 nucleotides read TGTGCCAGCAGTGAAGATTCCTTGGGACTCACCTACGAGCAGTACTTC. Translation gives CASSEDSLGLTYEQYF.

The gene calls are TRBV2 and TRBJ2-3; 8 nucleotides match TRBD1. This CDR3 region has 14 residues. Germline loops: CDR1 SNHLY, CDR2 FYNNEI. Unmatched junction bases numbered 4, after V lost 2 bases and J lost 6 bases. DNA of the CDR3: TGTGCCAGCAGTGAACAGGGGGCTTGGGATACGCAGTATTTT. Residues: CASSEQGAWDTQYF. The full variable domain, rest sourced from reference TRBV2 and TRBJ2-3, is EPEVTQTPSHQVTQMGQEVILRCVPISNHLYFYWYRQILGQKVEFLVSFYNNEISEKSEIFDDQFSVERPDGSNFTLKIRSTKLEDSAMYFCASSEQGAWDTQYFGPGTRLTVL.

This sequence joins TRBV5-1 and TRBJ1-4; 7 bases agree with TRBD1. The CDR3 contains 15 residues. The germline V gene encodes CDR1 SGHRS and CDR2 YFSETQ. Germline trimming cut 2 bases from V and 5 bases from J; bases unmatched to any gene: 6. The CDR3 protein is CASSLQGPGNEKLFF. CDR3 bases: TGCGCCAGCAGCTTACAGGGGCCGGGGAATGAAAAACTGTTTTTT.

The chain has TRBV5-6 and TRBJ2-1; weak D call: TRBD2 (6 bases). CDR1 is SGHDT and CDR2 is YYEEEE in the germline V gene. The CDR3 loop spans 14 amino acids. Trimming took off 5 bases at V and 8 bases at J, with 17 bases between the two ends. The CDR3 reads CASRYPGAVHEQFF. Written as DNA, the CDR3 is TGTGCCAGCAGGTATCCGGGAGCAGTTCATGAGCAGTTCTTC.

The V gene is TRBV9, the J gene TRBJ2-5; maybe TRBD1 (5 bases). V lost 3 bases and J 7 bases, leaving 13 bases between the germline ends. The CDR3 is 13 residues long. The germline gives CDR1 SGDLS, CDR2 YYNGEE. CDR3 in amino acids: CASSATLQGTQYF. Here the CDR3 DNA reads TGTGCCAGCAGCGCGACACTCCAGGGGACCCAGTACTTC.

This chain links TRBV25-1 with TRBJ1-2; 9 bases match TRBD1. The V gene end was trimmed by 3 bases and the J gene end by 6 bases; junction bases not matched to a gene: 8. This CDR3 spans 15 amino acids. Looked up from germline, CDR1 is MGHDK and CDR2 is SYGVNS. The CDR3 protein is CASSDLTGQGNGYTF. CDR3 bases: TGTGCCAGCAGTGACTTAACGGGACAGGGAAATGGCTACACCTTC.

The chain joins TRBV9 to TRBJ1-1, with D possibly being TRBD1 (5 bases). V dropped 4 bases and J dropped 1 base, with 8 bases sitting between them. The V gene's germline CDR1 is SGDLS and CDR2 YYNGEE. This CDR3 spans 13 amino acids. The CDR3 sequence is CASSFTGNTEAFF. CDR3 bases: TGTGCCAGCAGCTTCACAGGGAACACTGAAGCTTTCTTT.

The V call is TRBV2, the J call TRBJ1-1, with a weak D call TRBD1 (6 bases). The CDR3 extends over 13 amino acids. Trimming cost V 6 bases and J 5 bases, with 13 bases left between them. Per germline, CDR1 SNHLY and CDR2 FYNNEI. In DNA, the CDR3 is TGTGCCAGCAGAACAGGGAGGGGGACTGAAGCTTTCTTT. This codes for CASRTGRGTEAFF.

There are a few counts of this clone. V gene TRBV6-6 combines with J gene TRBJ1-2, with D perhaps matching TRBD1 (5 bases). Trimming left V 10 bases short and J 2 bases short, with 14 bases between. This CDR3 has 13 residues. CDR1 is MNHNY and CDR2 is SVGAGI in the germline V gene (reference sequence). The CDR3 reads CATLPGQNYGYTF. DNA of the CDR3: TGTGCCACCCTTCCAGGGCAGAACTATGGCTACACCTTC.

The V and J genes are TRBV7-2 and TRBJ2-1; 16 bases match TRBD2. The V and J ends lost 5 bases and 12 bases, in that order; junction bases with no gene match: 7. This CDR3 region has 15 residues. The germline V gene has CDR1 SGHTA and CDR2 FQGNSA. The DNA of the CDR3 is TGTGCCAGCAGCCTGGGAGGGACTAGCGGGAGGGGGCAGTTCTTC. It codes for CASSLGGTSGRGQFF.

The chain joins TRBV15 to TRBJ2-3; the D gene is possibly TRBD1 (6 bases). The V and J ends lost 4 bases and 0 bases respectively, with 11 bases between them. The CDR3 is 15 amino acids. Germline V gives CDR1 LNHNV, CDR2 YYDKDF (reference sequence). The CDR3 spells CATSTTGWSTDTQYF. CDR3 coding DNA: TGTGCCACCAGCACAACAGGGTGGAGCACAGATACGCAGTATTTT.

The chain has TRBV7-3 and TRBJ2-2, with 8 bases that match TRBD2. The CDR3 loop spans 15 amino acids. Per the germline V gene, CDR1 is SGHTA and CDR2 is FQGTGA. V shed 2 bases, J shed 6 bases, and the junction held 5 bases outside the gene matches. Here the CDR3 DNA reads TGTGCCAGCAGCTTACCACTAGCGGAGGCCGGGGAGCTGTTTTTT. It is translated as CASSLPLAEAGELFF.

This clone has just one count. CDR3 region: CSVEGALGTGAYGYTF. As DNA, the CDR3 is TGCAGCGTTGAAGGGGCCTTGGGGACAGGAGCCTATGGCTACACCTTC. This chain uses TRBV29-1 with TRBJ1-2, with 8 bases lining up with TRBD1. The CDR3 totals 16 residues. With 1 base clipped from V and 4 bases from J, the junction kept 11 bases outside the gene matches. Germline loops: CDR1 SQVTM, CDR2 ANQGSEA.

The V call is TRBV7-3, the J call TRBJ2-7; TRBD1 aligns across 8 bases. The V gene's germline CDR1 is SGHTA and CDR2 FQGTGA. J lost 3 bases, V lost 0 bases, and 1 base had no gene match. CDR3 length equals 14 residues. As DNA, the CDR3 is TGTGCCAGCAGCTTAACACAGGGGGACTACGAGCAGTACTTC. This translates into CASSLTQGDYEQYF.

This chain connects TRBV19 to TRBJ1-5; D is unclear. Germline loops: CDR1 LNHDA, CDR2 SQIVND (reference sequence). V was clipped by 1 base and J by 2 bases, with 15 bases between them. The CDR3 totals 17 residues. The CDR3 nucleotides are TGTGCCAGTAGTATAGTGCCCCCCACAGTAGGCAATCAGCCCCAGCATTTT. This gives the protein CASSIVPPTVGNQPQHF.